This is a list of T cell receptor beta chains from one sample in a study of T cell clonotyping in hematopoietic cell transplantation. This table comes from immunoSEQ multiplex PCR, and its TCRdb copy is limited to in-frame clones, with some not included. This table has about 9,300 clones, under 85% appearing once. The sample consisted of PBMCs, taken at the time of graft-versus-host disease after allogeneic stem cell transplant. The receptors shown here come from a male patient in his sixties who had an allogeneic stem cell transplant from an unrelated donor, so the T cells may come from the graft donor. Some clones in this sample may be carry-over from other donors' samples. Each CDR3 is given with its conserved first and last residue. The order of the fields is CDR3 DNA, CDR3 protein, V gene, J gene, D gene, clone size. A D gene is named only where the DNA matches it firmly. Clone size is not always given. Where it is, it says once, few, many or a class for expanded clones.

TGTGCCAGCAGCTCTGACAGGAACACTGAAGCTTTCTTT	CASSSDRNTEAFF	TRBV2	TRBJ1-1	-	-
TGCAGCGGTATGTGGGAGGGATATTTCTTC	CSGMWEGYFF	TRBV29-1	TRBJ2-1	TRBD2	-
TGTGCCAGCAGCCCCGGGACAGGGTATGGCTACACCTTC	CASSPGTGYGYTF	TRBV7-6	TRBJ1-2	TRBD1	few
TGCAGTGCTCCAGACATGGATGGCTACACCTTC	CSAPDMDGYTF	TRBV20-1	TRBJ1-2	-	-
TGTGCCAGCAGCTTGGGGGCTCTAGCCTACGAGCAGTACTTC	CASSLGALAYEQYF	TRBV5-6	TRBJ2-7	-	-
TGCGCCAGCAGCCAAGATGGGCGGGGGTCACAAGAGACCCAGTACTTC	CASSQDGRGSQETQYF	TRBV4-3	TRBJ2-5	TRBD2	-
TGTGCCAGCAGGGGGACAAGGAACTATGGCTACACCTTC	CASRGTRNYGYTF	TRBV25-1	TRBJ1-2	-	-
TGTGCCAGCAGTTTAACTAGCGAAGTTGGGGAGCAGTACTTC	CASSLTSEVGEQYF	TRBV6-5	TRBJ2-7	TRBD2	-
TGTGCCAGCAGCTTTACAGTGAACACTGAAGCTTTCTTT	CASSFTVNTEAFF	TRBV6-5	TRBJ1-1	-	-
TGTGCCAGCAGTACCCTAATGACAGGAAGCACAGATACGCAGTATTTT	CASSTLMTGSTDTQYF	TRBV6-4	TRBJ2-3	-	-
TGTGCCAGTAGATGGGACCGCAGTGAAAAACTGTTTTTT	CASRWDRSEKLFF	TRBV19	TRBJ1-4	-	-
TGCGCCAGCAGCCAAGACAGGGCCGGGGGGGCTGAAGCTTTCTTT	CASSQDRAGGAEAFF	TRBV4-3	TRBJ1-1	-	-
TGTGCCAGTAGTATCGCGGGTGAAGCTTTCTTT	CASSIAGEAFF	TRBV19	TRBJ1-1	-	medium-sized
TGTGCCAGCAGCTTTCCCGTGACTAGCGGGGCTGAGGATACGCAGTATTTT	CASSFPVTSGAEDTQYF	TRBV7-9	TRBJ2-3	TRBD2	few
TGTGCCAGCAGTTACCGACTTAACCCCGAAAAACTGTTTTTT	CASSYRLNPEKLFF	TRBV6-5	TRBJ1-4	-	-
TGCGCCAGCAGCCAAGACATACAGGGCGGTAGCAATCAGCCCCAGCATTTT	CASSQDIQGGSNQPQHF	TRBV4-1	TRBJ1-5	-	-
TGTGCCAGCAGTTACTCAGGACTAGGGCTGTATTTT	CASSYSGLGLYF	TRBV6-5	TRBJ2-3	TRBD2	-
TGTGCCAGCAGTGACCACAGGGTGGACACCATATATTTT	CASSDHRVDTIYF	TRBV25-1	TRBJ1-3	-	-
TGTGCCAGCAGTCAAGGGCTATCCTACGAGCAGTACTTC	CASSQGLSYEQYF	TRBV7-9	TRBJ2-7	-	-
TGTGCCAGCAGCCCCTTCTTGGCGTCAGCCTACGAGCAGTACTTC	CASSPFLASAYEQYF	TRBV7-8	TRBJ2-7	-	-
TGTGCCAGCAGCTTGCGGGTGGGGGCCACAGATACGCAGTATTTT	CASSLRVGATDTQYF	TRBV7-2	TRBJ2-3	-	-
TGCAGCGTTGAGGACGGCTCCTACGAGCAGTACTTC	CSVEDGSYEQYF	TRBV29-1	TRBJ2-7	-	-
TGTGCCAGCAGCCTAGGGGGTTATAATTCACCCCTCCACTTT	CASSLGGYNSPLHF	TRBV4-2	TRBJ1-6	-	-
TGTGCCAGCAGCTTGTATGCCGTGCGGGAAAAACTGTTTTTT	CASSLYAVREKLFF	TRBV5-6	TRBJ1-4	-	-
TGTGCCAGCAGCTTAGATTACGGCGCGGGGGGGGATACGCAGTATTTT	CASSLDYGAGGDTQYF	TRBV11-2	TRBJ2-3	TRBD2	few
TGTGCCAGCACAATAGAGAACAACCAAGAGACCCAGTACTTC	CASTIENNQETQYF	TRBV2	TRBJ2-5	-	-
TGTGCCAGCGTTCATGGGACGGCGAGTAACGAGCAGTACTTC	CASVHGTASNEQYF	TRBV2	TRBJ2-7	-	-
TGTGCCCTCCACCCCGACAGGGCCGGGGAGCTGTTTTTT	CALHPDRAGELFF	TRBV6-1	TRBJ2-2	TRBD1	-
TGTGCCAGCAGCCCTCGGACAGGCTATCTGGGACAGCCCCAGCATTTT	CASSPRTGYLGQPQHF	TRBV7-2	TRBJ1-5	TRBD1	-
TGTGCCAGCAGCAAGGGGTATGGCTACACCTTC	CASSKGYGYTF	TRBV6-5	TRBJ1-2	-	-
TGTGCCAGCGAAAGGCGGGCCATGGGACAGGCCAATGGCTACACCTTC	CASERRAMGQANGYTF	TRBV21-1	TRBJ1-2	-	-
TGTGCCAGCAGCCTCCAGGGGTATGGCTACACCTTC	CASSLQGYGYTF	TRBV7-2	TRBJ1-2	-	-
TGTGCCAGCACCTCCGGGGGGAATCAGCCCCAGCATTTT	CASTSGGNQPQHF	TRBV7-9	TRBJ1-5	-	large
TGTGCCAGCAGTGGACTAGGCCAATTATCTGGGGCCAACGTCCTGACTTTC	CASSGLGQLSGANVLTF	TRBV6-1	TRBJ2-6	-	once
TGTGCCAGCACCAGGGGCAGATTTAACACTGAAGCTTTCTTT	CASTRGRFNTEAFF	TRBV6-1	TRBJ1-1	-	-
TGTGCCAGCAGTATGAGGACAGCCTACAATGAGCAGTTCTTC	CASSMRTAYNEQFF	TRBV6-5	TRBJ2-1	-	-
TGCGCCAGCAGCTTGCAAACAGGGGGTATCGACGAGCAGTACTTC	CASSLQTGGIDEQYF	TRBV5-1	TRBJ2-7	TRBD1	-
TGTGCCAGCAGCACATCGACAGGGGATTCACCCCTCCACTTT	CASSTSTGDSPLHF	TRBV7-9	TRBJ1-6	TRBD1	-
TGTGCCAGCACCGGACAGGGGGGGAGCACTGAAGCTTTCTTT	CASTGQGGSTEAFF	TRBV9	TRBJ1-1	TRBD1	-
TGTGCCAGCAGCTTGGCAGCGGAGGGGCAAGAGACCCAGTACTTC	CASSLAAEGQETQYF	TRBV5-6	TRBJ2-5	-	-
TGTGCCAGCAGTCTTTCCGGGCCGGCTTCCTCCTATAATTCACCCCTCCACTTT	CASSLSGPASSYNSPLHF	TRBV7-6	TRBJ1-6	-	-
TGTGCCAGTAGTACCCGACAGGGGGGAAATCAGCCCCAGCATTTT	CASSTRQGGNQPQHF	TRBV19	TRBJ1-5	TRBD1	-
TGTGCCAGCAGCTTAGTGTGGACAGACCGCTCTGGAAACACCATATATTTT	CASSLVWTDRSGNTIYF	TRBV11-3	TRBJ1-3	-	-
TGTGCCAGTAAAGAAAACACTGAAGCTTTCTTT	CASKENTEAFF	TRBV19	TRBJ1-1	-	-
TGTGCCAGCAGCGTCCTGGGAGGCGGGGCTTCCACAGATACGCAGTATTTT	CASSVLGGGASTDTQYF	TRBV9	TRBJ2-3	-	-
TGTGCCAGCAGTTACCAGGGGGAAGACGAGCAGTACTTC	CASSYQGEDEQYF	TRBV6-5	TRBJ2-7	TRBD1	-
TGTGCCAGCAGTTACCGACGCATGAACACTGAAGCTTTCTTT	CASSYRRMNTEAFF	TRBV6-5	TRBJ1-1	-	-
TGTGCCAGTAGTAACCCGGGACGGCGACAGCCCCAGCATTTT	CASSNPGRRQPQHF	TRBV19	TRBJ1-5	-	once
TGTGCCAGCAGCCAAAAGCCTGGGCAGGGCCGACAAGAGACCCAGTACTTC	CASSQKPGQGRQETQYF	TRBV7-3	TRBJ2-5	-	-
TGCGCCAGCAGCTTGGCCGGGACAAACTATGGCTACACCTTC	CASSLAGTNYGYTF	TRBV5-1	TRBJ1-2	-	-
TGTGCCAGCAGCCTCCACAGGGGTGAGCGTCAGCCCCAGCATTTT	CASSLHRGERQPQHF	TRBV7-2	TRBJ1-5	TRBD1	-
TGTGCCAGCAGTTCTAGGAGGGTAGGTGCGCCCCAGCATTTT	CASSSRRVGAPQHF	TRBV28	TRBJ1-5	-	-
TGTGCCAGCAGCGTTTCAGCCACGAACACTGAAGCTTTCTTT	CASSVSATNTEAFF	TRBV9	TRBJ1-1	-	-
TGTGCCAGCACCTCCGGGTATGGACAGCCCCAGCATTTT	CASTSGYGQPQHF	TRBV2	TRBJ1-5	-	few
TGTGCCATCAATGACAGGGACAATCAGCCCCAGCATTTT	CAINDRDNQPQHF	TRBV10-3	TRBJ1-5	TRBD1	-
TGTGCCAGCAGTGGGGACAGAACTAACTATGGCTACACCTTC	CASSGDRTNYGYTF	TRBV2	TRBJ1-2	TRBD1	-
TGCGCCAGCAGGGGACAGGGGGCGACTTTCTTT	CASRGQGATFF	TRBV5-1	TRBJ1-1	TRBD1	-
TGTGCCAGCAGCTATTTACACAGGGGGGCAACTAATGAAAAACTGTTTTTT	CASSYLHRGATNEKLFF	TRBV7-8	TRBJ1-4	TRBD1	-